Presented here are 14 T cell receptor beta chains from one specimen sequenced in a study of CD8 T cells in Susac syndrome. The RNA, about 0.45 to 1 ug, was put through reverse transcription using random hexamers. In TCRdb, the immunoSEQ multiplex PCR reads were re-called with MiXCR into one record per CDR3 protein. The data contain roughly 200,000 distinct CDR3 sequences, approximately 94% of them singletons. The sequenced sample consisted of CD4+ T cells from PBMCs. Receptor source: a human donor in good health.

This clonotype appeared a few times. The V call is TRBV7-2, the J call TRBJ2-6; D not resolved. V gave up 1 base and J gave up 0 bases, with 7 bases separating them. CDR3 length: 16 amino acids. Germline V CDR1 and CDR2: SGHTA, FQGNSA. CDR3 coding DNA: TGTGCCAGCAGCTTAGGCCCGGGCTCTGGGGCCAACGTCCTGACTTTC. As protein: CASSLGPGSGANVLTF.

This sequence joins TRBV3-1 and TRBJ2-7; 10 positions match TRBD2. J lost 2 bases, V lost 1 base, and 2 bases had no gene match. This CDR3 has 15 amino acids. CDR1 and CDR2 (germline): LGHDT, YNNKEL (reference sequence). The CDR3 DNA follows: TGTGCCAGCAGCCAAGTCAGCGGGAGGGCCTACGAGCAGTACTTC. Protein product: CASSQVSGRAYEQYF.

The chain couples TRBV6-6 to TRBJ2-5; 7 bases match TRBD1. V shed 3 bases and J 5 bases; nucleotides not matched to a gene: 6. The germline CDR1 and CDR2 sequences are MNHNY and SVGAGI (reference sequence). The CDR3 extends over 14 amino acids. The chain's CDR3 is CASSYYTGEETQYF. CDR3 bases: TGTGCCAGCAGTTATTATACAGGGGAGGAGACCCAGTACTTC.

This CDR3 is CSAQGARSGRWVETQYF. In DNA form, the CDR3 reads TGCAGTGCTCAGGGTGCTAGGAGCGGGAGATGGGTAGAGACCCAGTACTTC. V is TRBV20-1 and J is TRBJ2-5; TRBD2 matches 8 bases. The CDR3 is 17 residues long. The germline gives CDR1 DFQATT, CDR2 SNEGSKA (reference sequence). J lost 4 bases, V lost 5 bases, and 18 bases had no gene match.

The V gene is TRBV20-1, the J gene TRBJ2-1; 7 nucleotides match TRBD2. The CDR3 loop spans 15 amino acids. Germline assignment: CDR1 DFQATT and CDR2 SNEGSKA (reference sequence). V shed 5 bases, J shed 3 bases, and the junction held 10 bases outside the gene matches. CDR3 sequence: CSAVPTSANYNEQFF. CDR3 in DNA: TGCAGTGCTGTACCTACTAGCGCGAACTACAATGAGCAGTTCTTC.

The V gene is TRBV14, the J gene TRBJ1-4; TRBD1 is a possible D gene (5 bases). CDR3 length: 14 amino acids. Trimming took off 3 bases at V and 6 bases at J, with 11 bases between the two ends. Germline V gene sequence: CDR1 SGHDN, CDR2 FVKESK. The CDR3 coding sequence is TGTGCCAGCAGCCAGGCCGGGGCATATGAAAAACTGTTTTTT. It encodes CASSQAGAYEKLFF.

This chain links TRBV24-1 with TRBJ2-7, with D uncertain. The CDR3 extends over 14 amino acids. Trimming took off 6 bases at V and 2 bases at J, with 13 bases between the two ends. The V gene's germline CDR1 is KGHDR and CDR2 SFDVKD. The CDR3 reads CATSTADTPYEQYF. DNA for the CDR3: TGTGCCACCAGTACGGCGGATACACCCTACGAGCAGTACTTC.

This CDR3 reads CASSQDQWGYEQYF. CDR3 DNA: TGCGCCAGCAGCCAAGATCAGTGGGGGTACGAGCAGTACTTC. The chain recombines TRBV4-1 with TRBJ2-7, with D possibly being TRBD1 or TRBD2 (5 bases each). This CDR3 spans 14 amino acids. Germline loops: CDR1 MGHRA, CDR2 YSYEKL. V lost 0 bases and J 4 bases, leaving 10 bases between the germline ends.

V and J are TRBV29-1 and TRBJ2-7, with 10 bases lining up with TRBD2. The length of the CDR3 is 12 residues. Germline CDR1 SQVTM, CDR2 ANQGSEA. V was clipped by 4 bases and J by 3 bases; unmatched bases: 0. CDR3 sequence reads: CSVGTSGYEQYF. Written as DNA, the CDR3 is TGCAGCGTTGGGACTAGCGGCTACGAGCAGTACTTC.

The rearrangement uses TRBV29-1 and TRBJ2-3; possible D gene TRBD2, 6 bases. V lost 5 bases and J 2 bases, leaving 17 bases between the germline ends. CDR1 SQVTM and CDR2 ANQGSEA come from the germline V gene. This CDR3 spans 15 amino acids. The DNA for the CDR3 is TGCAGCGTTCGACCCGGGGGAATAGCCACAGATACGCAGTATTTT. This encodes CSVRPGGIATDTQYF.

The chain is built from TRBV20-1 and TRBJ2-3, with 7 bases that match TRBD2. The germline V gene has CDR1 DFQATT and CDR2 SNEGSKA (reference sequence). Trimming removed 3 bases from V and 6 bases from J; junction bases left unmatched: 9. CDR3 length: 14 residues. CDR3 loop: CSASDRGSEDTQYF. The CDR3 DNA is TGCAGTGCTAGTGATCGCGGGAGTGAGGATACGCAGTATTTT.

The CDR3 sequence: CAWSGGTSEDEQYF. CDR3 DNA sequence: TGTGCCTGGAGTGGCGGGACTAGCGAGGACGAGCAGTACTTC. This chain uses TRBV30 with TRBJ2-7; 10 bases agree with TRBD2. With 1 base clipped from V and 5 bases from J, the junction kept 5 bases outside the gene matches. The germline gives CDR1 GTSNPN, CDR2 SVGIG (reference sequence). This CDR3 comprises 14 residues.

The CDR3 protein is CSALGLAGPDTQYF. CDR3 DNA sequence: TGCAGTGCTTTGGGACTAGCGGGACCAGATACGCAGTATTTT. The rearrangement links TRBV20-1 to TRBJ2-3; 13 bases align to TRBD2. The V segment lost 5 bases and the J segment 4 bases; nucleotides outside the gene matches: 3. The CDR3 is 14 residues long. Per germline, CDR1 DFQATT and CDR2 SNEGSKA (reference sequence).

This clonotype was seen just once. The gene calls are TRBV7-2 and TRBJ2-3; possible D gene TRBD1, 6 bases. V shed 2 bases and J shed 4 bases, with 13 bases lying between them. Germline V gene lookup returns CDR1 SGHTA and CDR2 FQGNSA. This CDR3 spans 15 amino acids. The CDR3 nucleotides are TGTGCCAGCAGCTTAAGGGGGAACTGGGCAGATACGCAGTATTTT. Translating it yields CASSLRGNWADTQYF. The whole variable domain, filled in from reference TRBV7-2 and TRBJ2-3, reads GAGVSQSPSNKVTEKGKDVELRCDPISGHTALYWYRQSLGQGLEFLIYFQGNSAPDKSGLPSDRFSAERTGGSVSTLTIQRTQQEDSAVYLCASSLRGNWADTQYFGPGTRLTVL.